This TCR beta chain was recorded in a study of blood T cell repertoires in COVID-19. Clones were sequenced by immunoSEQ multiplex PCR, and TCRdb holds only the in-frame ones, with some missing. Of roughly 49,000 clones listed, less than 90% are singletons. Sequencing was performed on peripheral blood. The TCR was taken from a human donor in a cohort sampled during active COVID-19.

CDR3 DNA: TGTGCCAGCAGCTTAGATTGGCACAGCAACACTGAAGCTTTCTTT. Amino acid sequence: CASSLDWHSNTEAFF. The genes are TRBV11-2 and TRBJ1-1; no clear D gene. Looked up from germline, CDR1 is SGHAT and CDR2 is FQNNGV. V was cut by 0 bases and J by 2 bases, with 10 bases left in between. The CDR3 is made up of 15 amino acids.